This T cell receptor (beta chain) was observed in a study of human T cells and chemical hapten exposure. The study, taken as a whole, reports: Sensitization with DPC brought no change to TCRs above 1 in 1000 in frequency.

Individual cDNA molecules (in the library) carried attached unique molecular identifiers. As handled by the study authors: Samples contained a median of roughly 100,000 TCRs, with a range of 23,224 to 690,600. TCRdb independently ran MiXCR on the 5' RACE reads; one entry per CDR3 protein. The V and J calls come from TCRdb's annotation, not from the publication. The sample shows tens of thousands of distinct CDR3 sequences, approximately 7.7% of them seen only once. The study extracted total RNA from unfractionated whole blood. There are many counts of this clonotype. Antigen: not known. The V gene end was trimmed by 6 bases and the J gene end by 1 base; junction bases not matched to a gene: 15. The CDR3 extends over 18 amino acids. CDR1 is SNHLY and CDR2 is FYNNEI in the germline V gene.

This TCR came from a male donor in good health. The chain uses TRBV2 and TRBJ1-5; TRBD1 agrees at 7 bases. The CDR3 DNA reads TGTGCCAGCAGGGTCGATTACAGGGGACGGGGCAGCAATCAGCCCCAGCATTTT. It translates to CASRVDYRGRGSNQPQHF.